This T cell receptor beta chain derives from a study of blood T cells in healthy people across ages (dated by TCRdb to 2015 to 2017). A note on the overall study: In model experiments, template switching captured roughly one uniquely barcoded TCR beta cDNA molecule for every two T cells. To avoid experimental bias, donors of different ages were spread randomly across the sequencing lanes. The donors were split into four age groups: young (average 16 years), middle-aged (roughly 42), aged (more than 60) and long-lived (roughly 86). Using the same blood draw, the study looked at two additional independent replicas of 1 million unique cDNA reads for two donors, one aged 18 to 30 and the other aged 80 or older. Age-related changes in TCR beta repertoire diversity were measured in the study by deep sequencing normalized with unique cDNA molecular identifiers. Study-level results and caveats: Compared with the aged group, the long-lived group had more naive CD4+ T cells, fewer expanded clones and increased TCR diversity, suggesting age selection. There was a strong correlation between observed TCR beta diversity and the percentage of naive T cells measured by flow cytometry. As age increased, observed TCR beta diversity per million T cells dropped in a roughly linear way, and a significant reduction was already evident by age 40. Donor CMV infection status was unknown, potentially confounding age-related changes in expanded clonotypes. Estimates of total diversity based on one million sequenced T cells were regarded as lower bounds and as underestimates. Conclusive comparison of naive and antigen-experienced compartments was prevented by the profiling of bulk unsorted PBMCs.

Library generation was performed with 5' RACE. Sequenced using an Illumina HiSeq 2500. A second PCR of roughly 7 to 12 cycles was run with a J-beta primer mix and a sample-barcoded 5' primer. A unique molecular identifier was introduced onto each TCR beta cDNA molecule by a template-switch 5' adaptor carrying 12 random nucleotides. At least 2.5 million CDR3-containing paired-end reads were obtained from each sample. First-strand cDNA was synthesized from all RNA with the Mint cDNA synthesis kit, primed by a TRBC-specific oligonucleotide. After uracil-DNA glycosylase treatment, a first 18-cycle PCR used universal primers M1SS and BC2_uni_R on all cDNA. The study's processing was this. Normalization of each sample was performed by random selection of 1 million high-quality reads, each carrying a distinct molecular identifier. Reads sharing molecular identifiers were discarded rather than binned into consensus sequences. CDR3 identification, clonotype clustering and error correction used MiTCR with a Q25 quality threshold and the strictest error-elimination algorithm. A nonparametric unseen species model with Euler transformation was used to estimate lower-bound total TCR beta diversity. TCRdb passed the public sequencing reads through fastp at Q25 and MiXCR, retaining productive beta sequences. CDR3 protein duplicates are merged, each entry listing the most common genes and DNA. The V and J calls shown here were made by TCRdb, not taken from the authors' results. Present in this sample are over a million distinct CDR3 sequences, roughly 43% of which were seen just once. Of the sample, about 3.8% falls within the top ten clones.

Details on this clonotype: It has no known antigen specificity. No much larger clonotype is one base removed from it; base qualities were not supplied.

Reading from cysteine to phenylalanine, the CDR3 counts 16 amino acids. Only the CDR3 part of the read is kept: 48 bases, read in frame from the first base. The germline V gene (reference sequence) provides CDR1 LGHDT and CDR2 YNNKEL. Trimming takes 0 bases off V and 1 base off J; junction bases not matched to a gene: 4. The 39 donors, aged about 6 to 95 years, were systemically healthy Caucasian individuals from Russia. Ten milliliters of peripheral blood were drawn from each donor into EDTA-treated Vacutainer tubes. PBMCs were isolated by Ficoll-Paque density-gradient centrifugation, with at least 6.5 million obtained per sample. Total RNA, at least 6 micrograms per sample, was extracted from PBMCs with Trizol reagent. For every donor, an aliquot of PBMCs went through flow cytometry to measure the percentages of naive CD45RAhigh/CD27high T cells.

Sequencing was carried out using blood. The chain joins TRBV3-1 to TRBJ2-5, with 8 bases aligning to TRBD2. The clonotype was recovered from a woman aged 18-29 years in good health. The DNA is TGTGCCAGCAGCCAAGAGGGGCTAGCGGGCCAAGAGACCCAGTACTTC. This is translated as CASSQEGLAGQETQYF.